This entry is about one TCR beta chain. Its antigen remains unidentified. This sample was taken from a study of cytomegalovirus exposure and HLA in healthy donors. At the level of the study: The same platform used for the approximately 670 first-cohort repertoires was also used for the 100 to 150 validation repertoires, as a later analysis reported.

Study observations and caveats: Reports described diagnosis of cytomegalovirus status by the classifier as highly specific and sensitive. More than 150 TCR beta chains were listed as cytomegalovirus-associated. In vitro, a few CMV-associated chains proved specific for CMV antigens.

CDR1 LGHNA and CDR2 YNFKEQ come from the germline V gene. V shed 0 bases, J shed 4 bases, and the junction held 2 bases outside the gene matches. The CDR3 runs 15 residues. Profiled with immunoSEQ multiplex PCR; TCRdb holds only in-frame clones, not every one. Of fewer than 90,000 clones listed, approximately 84% were seen once; the top ten hold about 12%. The specimen was PBMCs. This chain uses TRBV4-2 with TRBJ2-3; TRBD1 aligns across 9 bases. The sequence derives from a woman in her late teens or twenties in good health and CMV-seropositive. This chain's CDR3 is CASSQDRTGADTQYF. CDR3 DNA sequence: TGTGCCAGCAGCCAAGATAGGACAGGGGCAGATACGCAGTATTTT.